This passage covers 8 T cell receptor beta chains from one sample sequenced in a study of CD8 T cells in Susac syndrome. Reverse transcription of about 0.5 to 1 ug RNA used random hexamers. Each CDR3 protein is one row after TCRdb ran MiXCR on the immunoSEQ multiplex PCR reads. This sample has about 130,000 distinct CDR3 sequences, with 90% to 95% found just once. The sample taken for sequencing was CD8+ T cells from PBMCs. The receptors stem from a human donor with Susac syndrome.

This rearrangement joins TRBV12-3 or TRBV12-4 to TRBJ1-2; the D gene is possibly TRBD1 (5 bases). This CDR3 is built from 12 residues. Trimming left V 5 bases short and J 2 bases short, with 6 bases between. The CDR3 protein is CASSRDNYGYTF. Written as DNA, the CDR3 is TGTGCCAGCAGTAGGGACAACTATGGCTACACCTTC.

This chain uses TRBV13 with TRBJ2-3; weak D call: TRBD2 (7 bases). The CDR3 totals 16 residues. The germline V and J ends were trimmed by 5 bases and 2 bases, with 17 bases remaining between them. The germline gives CDR1 PRHDT, CDR2 FYEKMQ (reference sequence). The CDR3 nucleotides read TGTGCCAGCAGCCACCCGGGGGGCCCCTCCACAGATACGCAGTATTTT. Its protein is CASSHPGGPSTDTQYF.

The CDR3 DNA is TGTGCCAGCAGCGTCAGGGACAGCGGGAGATACGAGCAGTACTTC. Translated, it gives CASSVRDSGRYEQYF. V usage is TRBV9 and J usage is TRBJ2-7, with a weak D call TRBD2 (8 bases). Trimming removed 2 bases from V and 4 bases from J, with 16 bases in between. CDR3 size: 15 residues. CDR1 is SGDLS, CDR2 YYNGEE, per germline.

The chain combines TRBV5-4 with TRBJ1-5; perhaps TRBD1 as D (5 bases). The length of the CDR3 is 15 residues. Germline V gene lookup returns CDR1 SGHNT and CDR2 YYREEE (reference sequence). The V end lost 3 bases, the J end lost 7 bases, and 17 bases lay between the germline ends. CDR3 nucleotide sequence: TGTGCCAGCAGCTCCCAGGGTGAGGTACCCCAGCCCCAGCATTTT. Protein product: CASSSQGEVPQPQHF.

The chain joins TRBV5-1 to TRBJ2-5, with TRBD2 identical over 11 bases. The CDR3 totals 15 residues. With 4 bases clipped from V and 6 bases from J, the junction kept 8 bases outside the gene matches. Looked up from germline, CDR1 is SGHRS and CDR2 is YFSETQ. The chain's CDR3 is CASSRSSGRGKTQYF. The CDR3 coding sequence is TGCGCCAGCAGCAGAAGTAGCGGGAGGGGAAAGACCCAGTACTTC.

V usage is TRBV6-1 and J usage is TRBJ2-7; TRBD2 aligns across 8 bases. In germline, CDR1 is MNHNS, CDR2 SASEGT. Trimming at V came to 2 bases and at J to 4 bases, leaving 7 bases not matched to a gene. The CDR3 spans 15 residues. As DNA, the CDR3 is TGTGCCAGCAGTGAACAGAGCGGGAGTGTATACGAGCAGTACTTC. Protein product: CASSEQSGSVYEQYF.

The V gene is TRBV6-1, the J gene TRBJ1-6, with 7 bases matching TRBD1. Germline-derived CDR1 and CDR2 are MNHNS and SASEGT. Trimming cost V 6 bases and J 10 bases; bases outside gene matches: 9. The CDR3 extends over 14 amino acids. The CDR3 loop reads CASSLDRVLSPLHF. DNA for the CDR3: TGTGCCAGCAGCCTCGACAGGGTCCTATCACCCCTCCACTTT.

V is TRBV30 and J is TRBJ1-6; TRBD1 is a possible D gene (5 bases). This CDR3 region has 15 residues. Deletions cut 2 bases from V and 3 bases from J, with 11 bases between. The germline CDR1 and CDR2 sequences are GTSNPN and SVGIG (reference sequence). The CDR3 DNA follows: TGTGCCTGGAGTAGGGGACTCGGCTATAATTCACCCCTCCACTTT. It yields the protein CAWSRGLGYNSPLHF.